This T cell receptor (beta chain) comes out of a study of blood T cell repertoires in COVID-19 (dated by TCRdb to about 2020). Background for the entire study: Collaborator samples came from the United States, Italy and Spain and covered acute and convalescent phases of COVID-19. The repertoires were released in a freely available public database meant as a resource for research on the immune response to SARS-CoV-2. Sample metadata almost always included a de-identified subject ID, COVID-19 status, age in years and sex. The material from the prospective study consisted of cDNA or gDNA derived from T cells, B-cell-depleted T cells, or PBMCs. Where HLA class I and class II types were available, the types were taken from metadata supplied by the sample provider, not from assay-based typing. Samples were obtained from the ongoing ImmuneRACE study (first 160 participants) and from about 1,300 subjects provided by 6 global collaborators. Deeply sampled blood TCRbeta repertoires from subjects exposed to, actively infected with, or recovered from COVID-19 were included in the dataset.

The CDR3 spans 15 residues, from the cysteine through the phenylalanine. The sequence is cut down to CDR3 DNA, 45 bases in frame from base 1. As encoded in the germline V gene, CDR1 is SGHRS while CDR2 is YFSETQ. The V and J ends are trimmed by 1 base and 0 bases, leaving 8 bases between them. Each collaborating institution followed its own protocols to collect whole blood in K2EDTA tubes. For TCRbeta analysis, collaborators shipped samples as frozen whole blood, isolated PBMCs, or DNA extracted from either of those sample types. TCRbeta CDR3 regions were amplified from genomic DNA using the immunoSEQ Assay, a bias-controlled multiplex PCR. Processing in the source paper ran as follows. The number of nucleated cells in each sample was estimated from the amplification of reference gene primers within the assay. Sequence reads were collapsed and filtered to measure the absolute abundance of every unique TCRbeta CDR3 rearrangement. For each sample, productive Simpson clonality was calculated by taking the square root of Simpson's diversity index across productive rearrangements. Held by TCRdb, this immuneACCESS table contains in-frame sequences only and omits some clones. Under half of the omission traces to an unresolved V gene where checked; the cause of the rest is unknown. V and J calls and clone size follow that table, whereas D and trimming were derived from the DNA. This sample gives roughly 81,000 clones in total; about 89% of them show up just once. Around 10% of the sample is held by the ten biggest clonotypes.

What the study reported, not specific to this receptor: The amount of clinical and demographic metadata varied by source and participant and was provided uncurated.

With respect to this clone: Its antigen is unknown. Qualities for individual bases were not recorded, and no much larger clone is one base off.

The clonotype was recovered from a man aged 70-80 years with active or convalescent COVID-19. In this chain, TRBV5-1 is recombined with TRBJ1-3, and possibly TRBD1, on 5 matching bases. The material sequenced was peripheral blood. The CDR3 protein sequence reads: CASSLSGVSGNTIYF. The sequenced DNA is TGCGCCAGCAGCTTGTCGGGGGTCTCTGGAAACACCATATATTTT. Outside the CDR3, residues come from the reference TRBV5-1 and TRBJ1-3 proteins, so the full variable domain is: KAGVTQTPRYLIKTRGQQVTLSCSPISGHRSVSWYQQTPGQGLQFLFEYFSETQRNKGNFPGRFSGRQFSNSRSEMNVSTLELGDSALYLCASSLSGVSGNTIYFGEGSWLTVV.